A single sample is the source of the 27 T cell receptor beta chains below, sequenced in a study of control samples from healthy donors and cancer patients. TCRdb's copy holds only in-frame clones and misses some; the assay was immunoSEQ multiplex PCR. This table has roughly 130,000 clones, less than 95% appearing once. The specimen was blood. The receptors were gathered from a man aged 18 to 29 in good health.

This clone has only a few counts. The chain uses TRBV5-4 and TRBJ1-1, with 12 bases aligning to TRBD1. The CDR3 totals 16 residues. V trimming: 4 bases; J trimming: 3 bases; junction bases outside the gene matches: 7. Germline V CDR1 and CDR2: SGHNT, YYREEE (reference sequence). The CDR3 loop reads CASSLGQGARYTEAFF. CDR3 in DNA: TGTGCCAGCAGCCTGGGACAGGGGGCGCGGTACACTGAAGCTTTCTTT.

This clone was recorded a few times. The J gene is TRBJ1-2, the V gene TRBV5-1, with 7 positions matching TRBD1. This CDR3 contains 14 residues. Trimming removed 0 bases from V and 2 bases from J; junction bases left unmatched: 1. Looked up from germline, CDR1 is SGHRS and CDR2 is YFSETQ. Written as DNA, the CDR3 is TGCGCCAGCAGCTTGGGGGGACAGAACTATGGCTACACCTTC. This gives the protein CASSLGGQNYGYTF.

This clone has a count of ten or more. As DNA, the CDR3 is TGTGCCAGCAGCCCCAATATCAATCAGCCCCAGCATTTT. Amino acid sequence: CASSPNINQPQHF. The chain employs TRBV7-9 and TRBJ1-5; D unclear. CDR1 and CDR2 from the germline V gene are SEHNR and FQNEAQ (reference sequence). This CDR3 is 13 amino acids long. V gave up 5 bases and J gave up 3 bases, with 8 bases separating them.

The chain has TRBV9 and TRBJ1-5, with D possibly TRBD1 on 6 matching bases. In germline, CDR1 is SGDLS, CDR2 YYNGEE. This CDR3 comprises 15 residues. V lost 4 bases to trimming and J lost 6 bases, with 17 bases between them. Here the CDR3 DNA reads TGTGCCAGCAGCCCCTTGGGGGGGCCGGGTCAGCCCCAGCATTTT. Its protein is CASSPLGGPGQPQHF.

V is TRBV4-1 and J is TRBJ2-7; no clear D. Germline V CDR1 and CDR2: MGHRA, YSYEKL. This CDR3 spans 16 amino acids. V was trimmed by 0 bases and J by 1 base, leaving 13 bases between them. For the CDR3, the DNA is TGCGCCAGCAGCCAAGATTATGGTCGGTTATCCTACGAGCAGTACTTC. It yields the protein CASSQDYGRLSYEQYF.

This chain uses TRBV18 with TRBJ1-2; weak D call: TRBD1 (6 bases). Germline V gene sequence: CDR1 KGHSH, CDR2 LQKENI. The CDR3 loop spans 16 amino acids. Trimming stripped 4 bases from V and 1 base from J, with 16 bases between. CDR3: CASSLNPPDSNYGYTF. The DNA for the CDR3 is TGTGCCAGCTCACTAAACCCTCCGGACAGTAACTATGGCTACACCTTC.

This sequence joins TRBV4-1 and TRBJ2-1; tentatively, D is TRBD1 or TRBD2 (5 bases each). V dropped 3 bases and J dropped 5 bases, with 11 bases sitting between them. This CDR3 is built from 14 residues. The germline V gene has CDR1 MGHRA and CDR2 YSYEKL. The CDR3 region is CASSHGTGDNEQFF. DNA of the CDR3: TGCGCCAGCAGCCATGGGACCGGGGACAATGAGCAGTTCTTC.

V gene TRBV5-6 combines with J gene TRBJ1-2; no reliable D call. Germline V gene data show CDR1 as SGHDT and CDR2 as YYEEEE. V dropped 7 bases and J dropped 3 bases, with 13 bases sitting between them. The CDR3 contains 13 residues. CDR3 in DNA: TGTGCCAGCGGACGGGGTTCGGACTATGGCTACACCTTC. It encodes CASGRGSDYGYTF.

The rearrangement links TRBV30 to TRBJ1-1; 11 bases are shared with TRBD1. This CDR3 is 16 amino acids long. Germline loops: CDR1 GTSNPN, CDR2 SVGIG (reference sequence). The J segment lost 3 bases and the V segment lost 2 bases, leaving 8 bases of the junction unmatched. The CDR3 region is CAWSIPGQGVYTEAFF. The DNA of the CDR3 is TGTGCCTGGAGTATCCCGGGACAGGGGGTTTACACTGAAGCTTTCTTT. Complete variable domain (other parts from reference TRBV30 and TRBJ1-1): SQTIHQWPATLVQPVGSPLSLECTVEGTSNPNLYWYRQAAGRGLQLLFYSVGIGQISSEVPQNLSASRPQDRQFILSSKKLLLSDSGFYLCAWSIPGQGVYTEAFFGQGTRLTVV.

This chain connects TRBV7-9 to TRBJ1-1; D not resolved. Germline lookup yields CDR1 SEHNR and CDR2 FQNEAQ (reference sequence). The germline V and J ends were trimmed by 3 bases and 4 bases, with 6 bases remaining between them. This CDR3 comprises 12 residues. CDR3 sequence reads: CASSFGSTEAFF. Here the CDR3 DNA reads TGTGCCAGCAGCTTCGGGAGCACTGAAGCTTTCTTT.

V is TRBV5-6 and J is TRBJ2-3; 10 bases agree with TRBD2. Germline V gene sequence: CDR1 SGHDT, CDR2 YYEEEE. There are 17 residues in the CDR3. The ends lost 4 bases at V and 4 bases at J; junction bases unmatched: 12. CDR3 in amino acids: CASSADLLAGLPDTQYF. The CDR3 DNA reads TGTGCCAGCAGCGCGGACCTACTAGCGGGGTTGCCAGATACGCAGTATTTT.

The chain couples TRBV10-3 to TRBJ2-3; TRBD2 matches 9 bases. Germline values: CDR1 ENHRY, CDR2 SYGVKD. V lost 6 bases to trimming and J lost 1 base; unmatched junction nucleotides: 5. The CDR3 sequence is 15 residues long. The CDR3 spells CAISPSSGGTDTQYF. The CDR3 nucleotides read TGTGCCATCAGCCCCTCTAGCGGGGGCACAGATACGCAGTATTTT.

The V and J genes are TRBV9 and TRBJ1-6; TRBD1 might be the D (6 bases). Germline CDR1 and CDR2: SGDLS and YYNGEE. Trimming stripped 4 bases from V and 6 bases from J, with 23 bases between. This CDR3 has 18 residues. The CDR3 loop reads CASSPGGRLPSGNSPLHF. Written as DNA, the CDR3 is TGTGCCAGCAGCCCGGGGGGCAGGCTTCCCTCGGGTAATTCACCCCTCCACTTT.

The rearrangement uses TRBV7-9 and TRBJ1-2; TRBD1 matches 7 bases. CDR3 length: 13 residues. CDR1 and CDR2 from the germline V gene are SEHNR and FQNEAQ (reference sequence). The V segment lost 5 bases and the J segment 5 bases; nucleotides outside the gene matches: 5. Here the CDR3 reads CASSAGTEYGYTF. For the CDR3, the DNA is TGTGCCAGCAGCGCCGGGACAGAGTATGGCTACACCTTC.

V and J are TRBV6-5 and TRBJ1-1; 7 nucleotides align to TRBD1. The V segment lost 8 bases and the J segment 5 bases; nucleotides outside the gene matches: 8. This CDR3 contains 13 residues. The germline CDR1 and CDR2 sequences are MNHEY and SVGAGI. The CDR3 sequence: CASGGGGLTEAFF. The CDR3 DNA reads TGTGCCAGCGGAGGAGGGGGCCTGACTGAAGCTTTCTTT.

This sequence joins TRBV12-5 and TRBJ2-2; 9 nucleotides match TRBD1. CDR1 and CDR2 (germline): LGHNT, FRNRAP. This CDR3 comprises 14 residues. J lost 6 bases, V lost 5 bases, and 4 bases had no gene match. CDR3 nucleotides: TGTGCTAGTGGTCCGCGGACAGGGGCCGGGGAGCTGTTTTTT. It yields the protein CASGPRTGAGELFF.

This rearrangement joins TRBV14 to TRBJ2-1, with 7 bases fitting TRBD2. CDR1 is SGHDN, CDR2 FVKESK, per germline. V dropped 1 base and J dropped 0; count of bases not matched to a gene: 6. The CDR3 length is 17 residues. CDR3 region: CASSQGTRGSSYNEQFF. As DNA, the CDR3 is TGTGCCAGCAGCCAAGGGACGCGGGGGAGCTCCTACAATGAGCAGTTCTTC. The whole variable domain, remainder taken from reference TRBV14 and TRBJ2-1, is EAGVTQFPSHSVIEKGQTVTLRCDPISGHDNLYWYRRVMGKEIKFLLHFVKESKQDESGMPNNRFLAERTGGTYSTLKVQPAELEDSGVYFCASSQGTRGSSYNEQFFGPGTRLTVL.

This clone was seen only once. The rearrangement joins TRBV11-2 to TRBJ2-3, with no clear D. CDR1 and CDR2 (germline): SGHAT, FQNNGV. This CDR3 spans 17 amino acids. The V and J ends lost 7 bases and 0 bases respectively, with 20 bases between them. This chain's CDR3 is CASTSAEKAESTDTQYF. CDR3 nucleotide sequence: TGTGCCAGCACCTCCGCAGAAAAAGCAGAAAGCACAGATACGCAGTATTTT.

The chain recombines TRBV10-2 with TRBJ1-5; maybe TRBD1 (5 bases). Germline assignment: CDR1 WSHSY and CDR2 SAAADI. The CDR3 extends over 13 amino acids. V gave up 6 bases and J gave up 6 bases, with 12 bases separating them. Written as DNA, the CDR3 is TGCGCCAGCAGGGGAGGGGTGGGTCAGCCCCAGCATTTT. Its protein product is CASRGGVGQPQHF.

The chain has TRBV6-5 and TRBJ2-1; D is possibly TRBD1 or TRBD2 (7 bases each). Germline loops: CDR1 MNHEY, CDR2 SVGAGI. The V end was cut by 2 bases, the J end by 4 bases, with 9 bases between. The CDR3 is made up of 14 amino acids. CDR3 loop: CASSYQGGYNEQFF. CDR3 nucleotide sequence: TGTGCCAGCAGTTACCAGGGGGGGTACAATGAGCAGTTCTTC.

V gene TRBV5-1 combines with J gene TRBJ1-1, with 7 bases aligning to TRBD1. CDR1 and CDR2 (germline): SGHRS, YFSETQ. The V segment lost 6 bases and the J segment 4 bases; nucleotides outside the gene matches: 12. The CDR3 covers 15 residues. The CDR3 region is CASNRWAGGSTEAFF. In nucleotides, the CDR3 is TGCGCCAGCAACCGGTGGGCAGGGGGTTCCACTGAAGCTTTCTTT.

J is TRBJ2-5 and V is TRBV12-3 or TRBV12-4, with 8 bases fitting TRBD1. The CDR3 length is 13 residues. J lost 4 bases, V lost 4 bases, and 2 bases had no gene match. For the CDR3, the DNA is TGTGCCAGCAGTTCCGACAGGGGAGAGACCCAGTACTTC. Its protein product is CASSSDRGETQYF.

The genes are TRBV27 and TRBJ1-2; D is possibly TRBD1 (6 bases). V gave up 6 bases and J gave up 0 bases, with 8 bases separating them. CDR3 length equals 13 residues. CDR1 is MNHEY and CDR2 is SMNVEV in the germline V gene (reference sequence). CDR3 residues: CASSRQANYGYTF. The CDR3 region has the DNA TGTGCCAGCAGCAGACAGGCTAACTATGGCTACACCTTC.

The V and J genes are TRBV2 and TRBJ2-6; D is perhaps TRBD1 or TRBD2 (5 bases each). This CDR3 region has 15 residues. Germline V gene data show CDR1 as SNHLY and CDR2 as FYNNEI. Deletions cut 8 bases from V and 2 bases from J, with 13 bases between. The CDR3 region is CASAQGVPGANVLTF. CDR3 sequence (DNA): TGTGCCAGCGCCCAGGGAGTTCCTGGGGCCAACGTCCTGACTTTC.

The chain couples TRBV6-6 to TRBJ2-1; 8 bases line up with TRBD2. Germline V gene sequence: CDR1 MNHNY, CDR2 SVGAGI (reference sequence). Losses at the gene ends were 6 bases for V and 4 bases for J; bases not matched to a gene: 11. This CDR3 region has 16 residues. The CDR3: CASSQRAGGTYNEQFF. In nucleotides, the CDR3 is TGTGCCAGCAGCCAGCGGGCGGGGGGTACTTACAATGAGCAGTTCTTC.

This chain joins TRBV4-1 and TRBJ1-2; D not resolved. Germline assignment: CDR1 MGHRA and CDR2 YSYEKL. V was shortened by 2 bases and J by 2 bases, with 12 bases between the two germline ends. This CDR3 has 15 amino acids. The CDR3 is CASSQPGTLNYGYTF. For the CDR3, the DNA is TGCGCCAGCAGCCAACCCGGAACGCTGAACTATGGCTACACCTTC.

The chain joins TRBV5-1 to TRBJ2-2; D is perhaps TRBD1 (5 bases). This CDR3 has 15 residues. The germline V gene has CDR1 SGHRS and CDR2 YFSETQ. Between the trimmed V and J ends, which lost 0 bases and 0 bases, there was a span of 6 bases. The CDR3 sequence: CASSLGGANTGELFF. The CDR3 bases are TGCGCCAGCAGCTTGGGGGGCGCGAACACCGGGGAGCTGTTTTTT.